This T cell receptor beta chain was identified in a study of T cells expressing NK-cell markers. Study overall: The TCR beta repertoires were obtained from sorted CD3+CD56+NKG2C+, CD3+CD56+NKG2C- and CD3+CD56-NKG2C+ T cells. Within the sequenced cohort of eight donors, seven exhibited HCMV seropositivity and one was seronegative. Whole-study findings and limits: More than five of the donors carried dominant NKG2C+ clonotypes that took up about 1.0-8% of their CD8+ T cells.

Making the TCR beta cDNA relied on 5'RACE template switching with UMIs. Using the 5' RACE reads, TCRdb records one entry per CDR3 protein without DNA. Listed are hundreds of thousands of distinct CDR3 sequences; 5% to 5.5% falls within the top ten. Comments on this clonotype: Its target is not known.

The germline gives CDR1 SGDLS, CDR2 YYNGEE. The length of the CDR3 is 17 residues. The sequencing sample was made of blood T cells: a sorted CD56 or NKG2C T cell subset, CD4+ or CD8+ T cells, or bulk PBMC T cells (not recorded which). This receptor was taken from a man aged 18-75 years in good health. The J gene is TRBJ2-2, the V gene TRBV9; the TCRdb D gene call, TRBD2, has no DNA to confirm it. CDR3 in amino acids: CASSVLAGGPGTGELFF.